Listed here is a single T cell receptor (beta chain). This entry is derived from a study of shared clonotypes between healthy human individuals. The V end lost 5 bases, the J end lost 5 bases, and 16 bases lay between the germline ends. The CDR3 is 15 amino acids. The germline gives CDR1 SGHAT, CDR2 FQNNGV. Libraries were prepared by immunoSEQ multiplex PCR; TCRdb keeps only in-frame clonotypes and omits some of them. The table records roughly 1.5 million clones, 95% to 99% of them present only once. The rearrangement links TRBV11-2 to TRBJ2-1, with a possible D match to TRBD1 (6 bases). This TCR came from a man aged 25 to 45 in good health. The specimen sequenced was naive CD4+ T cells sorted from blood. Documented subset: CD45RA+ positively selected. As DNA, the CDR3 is TGTGCCAGCAGCGCGGCGGCACAGGGTGACAATGAGCAGTTCTTC. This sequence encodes CASSAAAQGDNEQFF. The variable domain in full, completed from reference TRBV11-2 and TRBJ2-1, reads EAGVAQSPRYKIIEKRQSVAFWCNPISGHATLYWYQQILGQGPKLLIQFQNNGVVDDSQLPKDRFSAERLKGVDSTLKIQPAKLEDSAVYLCASSAAAQGDNEQFFGPGTRLTVL.